This entry lists 25 T cell receptor beta chains sequenced from one sample in a study of T cells in women clearing cervical HPV infection. Assay: immunoSEQ multiplex PCR; the TCRdb copy retains only in-frame clones and omits some. This sample's table has some 30,000 clones. The source material was blood buffy coat. These receptors all stem from a woman between 18 and 69 years old with a cervical HPV16 infection that either progressed to CIN3+ or cleared (not recorded which).

To note about this clone: The read halts 3 residues ahead of the CDR3 end, with the missing end drawn from the germline J gene. V usage is TRBV5-1 and J usage is TRBJ2-5; 11 nucleotides line up with TRBD2. Germline lookup yields CDR1 SGHRS and CDR2 YFSETQ. The CDR3 runs to 16 residues. The junction had 3 bases not matched to a gene; V was cut back by 0 bases and J by 2 bases. Incomplete CDR3 DNA: TGCGCCAGCAGCTTGGCGGGGACTAGCGGACAAGAGACC. It is translated as CASSLAGTSGQET. The full CDR3 protein reads CASSLAGTSGQETQYF.

Concerning this clone itself: The observed sequence ends 3 residues before the CDR3 terminus, with the missing tail filled in from the germline J gene. The rearrangement joins TRBV20-1 to TRBJ1-4; no definite D call. The germline gives CDR1 DFQATT, CDR2 SNEGSKA (reference sequence). CDR3 length: 16 residues. The sequenced CDR3 bases are TGCAGTGCTAGAGAAAAGCAACCTAACTATAATTCACCA. Translated, it gives CSAREKQPNYNSP. The CDR3 as a whole reads CSAREKQPNYNSPLFF.

Concerning this clone: The read stops 3 residues short of the end of the CDR3; the missing end is completed from the germline J gene. The rearrangement joins TRBV19 to TRBJ2-3; possibly TRBD1 for D (6 bases). This CDR3 has 15 residues. V was cut by 7 bases and J by 3 bases, with 17 bases left in between. Germline loops: CDR1 LNHDA, CDR2 SQIVND (reference sequence). The CDR3 sequence is CASNSQGFMTDTQYF. CDR3 bases read: TGTGCCAGTAACTCACAGGGTTTCATGACAGATACG. Looking up the rest from reference TRBV19 and TRBJ2-3 gives the full variable domain: DGGITQSPKYLFRKEGQNVTLSCEQNLNHDAMYWYRQDPGQGLRLIYYSQIVNDFQKGDIAEGYSVSREKKESFPLTVTSAQKNPTAFYLCASNSQGFMTDTQYFGPGTRLTVL.

Turning to this clone: With the read ending 3 residues before the CDR3 end, the germline J gene is used to fill in that end. The rearrangement uses TRBV5-5 and TRBJ2-2, with TRBD1 identical over 10 bases. From germline, CDR1 is SGHKS and CDR2 YYEKEE (reference sequence). The CDR3 is made up of 15 amino acids. V dropped 4 bases and J dropped 5; count of bases not matched to a gene: 5. The CDR3 loop reads CASSRDRGRTGELFF. The CDR3 DNA, read in part, is TGTGCCAGCAGCAGGGACAGGGGTAGAACCGGGGAG.

About this clone itself: The observed sequence ends 3 residues before the CDR3 terminus, with the missing tail filled in from the germline J gene. V and J are TRBV6-2 or TRBV6-3 and TRBJ1-4; TRBD1 aligns across 9 bases. The CDR3 has 17 amino acids. Germline loops: CDR1 MNHEY, CDR2 SVGEGT. The CDR3 bases that were read are TGTGCCAGCAGTTCCGCACAGGGGGCGCCAGGGGCCAACGTA. Translated, it gives CASSSAQGAPGANV. The full CDR3 protein reads CASSSAQGAPGANVLFF.

To note about this clone: The CDR3 end is not reached by the read, which stops 3 residues before it; the germline J gene fills it in. The chain employs TRBV4-2 and TRBJ2-3, with 8 positions matching TRBD2. V shed 1 base and J 5 bases; nucleotides not matched to a gene: 11. The CDR3 has 17 amino acids. Per germline, CDR1 LGHNA and CDR2 YNFKEQ. The chain's CDR3 is CASSQGIAGRAGDTQYF. The sequenced CDR3 bases are TGTGCCAGCAGCCAAGGCATAGCGGGACGGGCCGGAGATACG.

Concerning this clone: The missing CDR3 end, 3 residues past where the read stops, is filled in from the germline J gene. The V call is TRBV19, the J call TRBJ1-3, with unresolved D. The CDR3 consists of 12 residues. The germline CDR1 and CDR2 sequences are LNHDA and SQIVND (reference sequence). V lost 5 bases and J 1 base, leaving 3 bases between the germline ends. CDR3 DNA, as far as it was read: TGTGCCAGTAGTGTATCTGGAAACACC. Amino acids: CASSVSGNT. The CDR3 in its entirety is CASSVSGNTIYF.

With respect to this clone: The read comes to an end 3 residues before the CDR3 does, leaving the germline J gene to fill in the end. This sequence joins TRBV18 and TRBJ2-2; possibly TRBD2 for D (6 bases). The germline CDR1 and CDR2 sequences are KGHSH and LQKENI. CDR3 length equals 18 residues. CDR3 bases read: TGTGCCAGCTCACCGGTTCCGTCCGGGGGAGGTGGGGCCAACGTG. It codes for CASSPVPSGGGGANV. The whole CDR3 protein reads CASSPVPSGGGGANVLFF.

Incomplete CDR3 DNA: TGCAGTGCTTATAAGGCCGGGACTGAGGGCCCGGCTGAA. This codes for CSAYKAGTEGPAE. The full CDR3 protein reads CSAYKAGTEGPAEAFF. The chain recombines TRBV20-1 with TRBJ1-1; perhaps TRBD1 as D (5 bases). The read comes to an end 3 residues before the CDR3 does, leaving the germline J gene to fill in the end. V lost 5 bases and J 6 bases, leaving 25 bases between the germline ends. Germline V CDR1 and CDR2: DFQATT, SNEGSKA (reference sequence). This CDR3 is built from 16 residues.

Details on this clone: The CDR3 extends 3 residues past the end of the read, so its final part is completed from the germline J gene. The chain joins TRBV6-2 or TRBV6-3 to TRBJ1-2, with 7 bases that match TRBD1. V dropped 6 bases and J dropped 5; count of bases not matched to a gene: 12. CDR1 is MNHEY and CDR2 is SVGEGT in the germline V gene. CDR3 length: 15 amino acids. The CDR3 DNA, read in part, is TGTGCCAGCAGCTCCTCCGGGACAGAAACTTATGGC. This encodes CASSSSGTETYG. The whole CDR3 sequence is CASSSSGTETYGYTF.

This chain's CDR3 is CASSWGGGAAGELFF. CDR3 DNA (partial): TGTGCCAGCAGCTGGGGCGGGGGGGCCGCCGGGGAG. This sequence joins TRBV7-3 and TRBJ2-2; TRBD2 matches 9 bases. The CDR3 extends 3 residues past the end of the read, so its final part is completed from the germline J gene. Germline V lookup: CDR1 SGHTA, CDR2 FQGTGA. The V and J ends lost 4 bases and 6 bases, in that order; junction bases with no gene match: 6. There are 15 residues in the CDR3.

In regard to this clone: The observed sequence ends 3 residues before the CDR3 terminus, with the missing tail filled in from the germline J gene. This chain connects TRBV6-2 or TRBV6-3 to TRBJ2-7; no definite D call. The CDR3 totals 11 residues. Trimming cost V 6 bases and J 2 bases, with 5 bases left between them. Germline V CDR1 and CDR2: MNHEY, SVGEGT. The CDR3: CASSRAYEQYF. The part of the CDR3 DNA that was read is TGTGCCAGCAGCCGTGCCTACGAG.

With regard to this clone: The read ends 3 residues before the CDR3 terminus; that terminus is restored from the germline J gene. The genes are TRBV7-6 and TRBJ1-2; D gene uncertain. Germline-derived CDR1 and CDR2 are SGHVS and FNYEAQ. This CDR3 spans 15 amino acids. Incomplete CDR3 DNA: TGTGCCAGCAGCTCCGCTGGCGGGAGGGTTGATGAC. Translated: CASSSAGGRVDD. The entire CDR3 protein is CASSSAGGRVDDYTF. The whole variable domain, filled in from reference TRBV7-6 and TRBJ1-2, reads GAGVSQSPRYKVTKRGQDVALRCDPISGHVSLYWYRQALGQGPEFLTYFNYEAQQDKSGLPNDRFSAERPEGSISTLTIQRTEQRDSAMYRCASSSAGGRVDDYTFGSGTRLTVV.

As for this clone: The DNA ends 3 residues before the CDR3 does, and the rest of the CDR3 is filled in from the germline J gene. The rearrangement joins TRBV10-1 to TRBJ2-3, with D possibly being TRBD2 (5 bases). V was trimmed by 5 bases and J by 4 bases, leaving 10 bases between them. CDR1 and CDR2 from the germline V gene are WNHNN and SYGVQD (reference sequence). This CDR3 comprises 13 residues. CDR3 bases read: TGCGCCAGCAGTACCCGGCGGGCAGATACG. It codes for CASSTRRADT. The entire CDR3 protein is CASSTRRADTQYF.

About this clone itself: The CDR3 goes on 3 residues after the read ends, and that part is filled in from the germline J gene. The same CDR3 is also encoded by other DNA sequences in this sample. The gene calls are TRBV5-1 and TRBJ2-5, with a possible D match to TRBD2 (5 bases). Germline loops: CDR1 SGHRS, CDR2 YFSETQ. CDR3 length: 16 residues. Trimming removed 2 bases from V and 3 bases from J, with 17 bases in between. CDR3 residues: CASSFGVANAKETQYF. Partial CDR3 DNA: TGCGCCAGCAGCTTTGGGGTAGCGAACGCTAAAGAGACC.

As concerns this clone: The read ends 3 residues early relative to the CDR3; the germline J gene fills the gap. The J gene is TRBJ1-2, the V gene TRBV10-3; unclear D gene. The CDR3 totals 13 residues. The V and J ends lost 4 bases and 6 bases respectively, with 12 bases between them. The germline gives CDR1 ENHRY, CDR2 SYGVKD. CDR3 region: CAISAAGGDGYTF. CDR3 bases read: TGTGCCATCAGTGCGGCAGGTGGAGATGGC.

For this clone: The read terminates 3 residues before the CDR3 end, so the remaining end is supplied by the germline J gene. The J gene is TRBJ2-2, the V gene TRBV30, with TRBD1 matching 9 bases. The CDR3 has 14 residues. The V gene's germline CDR1 is GTSNPN and CDR2 SVGIG (reference sequence). The CDR3 DNA, read in part, is TGTGCCTGGGATTTCGGGACAGGGAAAACACCG. Translated, it gives CAWDFGTGKTP. The whole CDR3 is CAWDFGTGKTPLFF. The complete variable domain, with remaining parts taken from reference TRBV30 and TRBJ2-2, reads SQTIHQWPATLVQPVGSPLSLECTVEGTSNPNLYWYRQAAGRGLQLLFYSVGIGQISSEVPQNLSASRPQDRQFILSSKKLLLSDSGFYLCAWDFGTGKTPLFFGEGSRLTVL.

Worth noting for this clone: The sequence runs out 3 residues before the end of the CDR3; the remainder is reconstructed from the germline J gene. The chain recombines TRBV5-1 with TRBJ2-1, with D possibly being TRBD1 (6 bases). The CDR3 contains 13 residues. Trimming took 4 bases from V and 9 from J, leaving 14 bases between them. CDR1 and CDR2 (germline): SGHRS, YFSETQ. The sequenced part of the CDR3 DNA is TGCGCCAGCAGCACTACCCGACAGGTTGAG. Its translation is CASSTTRQVE. The whole CDR3 sequence is CASSTTRQVEQFF.

Comments on this clone: The DNA ends 3 residues before the CDR3 does, and the rest of the CDR3 is filled in from the germline J gene. The chain couples TRBV14 to TRBJ2-5; the match to TRBD2 covers 12 bases. This CDR3 contains 17 residues. In germline, CDR1 is SGHDN, CDR2 FVKESK. V trimming: 0 bases; J trimming: 3 bases; junction bases outside the gene matches: 5. CDR3 in amino acids: CASSQELAGGLKETQYF. The DNA read from the CDR3 is TGTGCCAGCAGCCAAGAGCTAGCGGGGGGGCTAAAAGAGACC.

A note on this clone: The DNA ends 3 residues before the CDR3 does, and the rest of the CDR3 is filled in from the germline J gene. The chain combines TRBV5-1 with TRBJ2-2; a weak D match, TRBD1 (6 bases). Trimming pared 2 bases from V and 0 bases from J, leaving 8 bases between. Looked up from germline, CDR1 is SGHRS and CDR2 is YFSETQ. This CDR3 has 15 amino acids. CDR3 region: CASSLQGPNTGELFF. The DNA read from the CDR3 is TGCGCCAGCAGCTTACAGGGACCGAACACCGGGGAG.

Points on this clone: The read terminates 3 residues before the CDR3 end, so the remaining end is supplied by the germline J gene. The V gene is TRBV28, the J gene TRBJ2-3; 9 bases are shared with TRBD2. Per the germline V gene, CDR1 is MDHEN and CDR2 is SYDVKM. V lost 2 bases to trimming and J lost 2 bases; unmatched junction nucleotides: 5. The length of the CDR3 is 16 residues. The CDR3 sequence: CASSLVASGVTDTQYF. The part of the CDR3 DNA that was read is TGTGCCAGCAGTTTAGTGGCTAGCGGGGTCACAGATACG.

Concerning this clone: The CDR3 end is not reached by the read, which stops 3 residues before it; the germline J gene fills it in. Other DNA sequences within the sample encode an identical CDR3. The chain is built from TRBV30 and TRBJ1-2; 8 nucleotides match TRBD1. The CDR3 is made up of 16 amino acids. CDR1 is GTSNPN, CDR2 SVGIG, per germline (reference sequence). Incomplete CDR3 DNA: TGTGCCTGGAGTGGTGAGACAGGGGTGGTTGTGGCAGGC. Translation: CAWSGETGVVVAG. From start to end, the CDR3 is CAWSGETGVVVAGYTF.

With regard to this clone: The read ends 3 residues shy of where the CDR3 ends; the end is completed using the germline J gene. This chain uses TRBV20-1 with TRBJ1-2, with D perhaps matching TRBD1 (6 bases). Trimming stripped 0 bases from V and 7 bases from J, with 6 bases between. Germline CDR1 reads DFQATT; CDR2 reads SNEGSKA (reference sequence). The CDR3 has 11 residues. CDR3 DNA, as far as it was read: TGCAGTGCTAGAGAAGGGGGTGGC. As protein: CSAREGGG. The complete CDR3 protein is CSAREGGGYTF.

In the case of this clone: The sequence runs out 3 residues before the end of the CDR3; the remainder is reconstructed from the germline J gene. This chain uses TRBV7-6 with TRBJ2-7; 9 bases map to TRBD2. There are 13 residues in the CDR3. V gave up 6 bases and J gave up 6 bases; unmatched junction bases: 6. Germline values: CDR1 SGHVS, CDR2 FNYEAQ. The CDR3 here is CASSREREAEQYF. CDR3 bases read: TGTGCCAGCAGTAGAGAGCGGGAGGCCGAG.

A remark on this clone: The read falls 3 residues short of the CDR3 end, and the missing part is taken from the germline J gene. The chain couples TRBV29-1 to TRBJ2-3, with D maybe TRBD2 (6 bases). The CDR3 extends over 12 amino acids. Germline loops: CDR1 SQVTM, CDR2 ANQGSEA. The sequenced part of the CDR3 DNA is TGCAGCTCCTCCCAGGGTCGGGAGACG. Protein sequence: CSSSQGRET. The whole CDR3 sequence reads CSSSQGRETQYF.